The present T cell receptor (beta chain) was sequenced within a study of T cells in narcolepsy. As for the study in general: Donors had narcolepsy type 1 or type 2, or were healthy controls. General study findings and limits: Autoreactive HCRT-specific and TRIB2-specific clonotypes were marked in same-patient CSF-versus-blood CD4+ comparisons. Reportedly, autoreactive clonotypes were serially detected in patients' blood but not controls'.

Measured with immunoSEQ multiplex PCR; TCRdb has only the in-frame clones, and not every one. The sample carries approximately 25,000 clones, around two thirds recorded once. Germline CDR1 and CDR2: SGHRS and YFSETQ. This CDR3 is 14 amino acids long. Trimming shortened V by 0 bases and J by 8 bases, and 15 bases separated the two germline ends. To note about this clone: What it binds is unknown.

The chain uses TRBV5-1 and TRBJ2-7, with a weak D call TRBD1 (6 bases). Sequenced material: memory (CD45RA-) CD4+ T cells from blood. The TCR sequence derives from a human donor in good health. The CDR3 DNA is TGCGCCAGCAGCTTGGCGGGTCAGGGGAGTAAGCAGTACTTC. It codes for CASSLAGQGSKQYF.